These T cell receptor beta chains were read from a single sample in a study of cytomegalovirus exposure and HLA in healthy donors. Some clones are missing from TCRdb's copy, which holds only in-frame ones; the method was immunoSEQ multiplex PCR. The sample carries about 77,000 clones, around three quarters recorded once. The sequenced sample consisted of PBMCs. These receptor sequences come from a man aged 40-55 years in good health and CMV-seronegative. The CDR3 runs from the conserved cysteine through the conserved F or W. A D gene is named only where the DNA matches it firmly. Size values are once, few and many counts, or a class for expanded clones, and some rows have none.

clone_size j_call v_call d_call cdr3_aa cdr3_nt
few TRBJ1-1 TRBV7-9 NA CASSPGTNRVCFF TGTGCCAGCAGCCCGGGGACAAACCGAGTATGTTTCTTT
NA TRBJ2-2 TRBV7-8 NA CASSLTDRDTGELFF TGTGCCAGCAGCTTAACAGACCGTGACACCGGGGAGCTGTTTTTT
NA TRBJ2-5 TRBV7-6 TRBD1 CASRTGTEETQYF TGTGCCAGCAGAACCGGGACAGAAGAGACCCAGTACTTC
NA TRBJ2-1 TRBV7-3 TRBD1 CASSLGQGAWEQFF TGTGCCAGCAGCCTGGGACAGGGGGCCTGGGAGCAGTTCTTC
once TRBJ2-1 TRBV9 NA CASSTGGVAYNEQFF TGTGCCAGCAGCACAGGGGGGGTAGCCTACAATGAGCAGTTCTTC
NA TRBJ1-1 TRBV5-5 NA CASSLALVSNTEAFF TGTGCCAGCAGCTTGGCCCTCGTCTCGAACACTGAAGCTTTCTTT
NA TRBJ2-7 TRBV5-6 TRBD1 CASSLKTGAYEQYF TGTGCCAGCAGCTTAAAGACAGGGGCCTACGAGCAGTACTTC
NA TRBJ1-3 TRBV5-1 NA CASSLMRLQDTIYF TGCGCCAGCAGCTTGATGAGATTGCAGGACACCATATATTTT
NA TRBJ1-2 TRBV10-3 NA CAISEMSSYGYTF TGTGCCATCAGTGAGATGAGTTCCTATGGCTACACCTTC
NA TRBJ1-2 TRBV16 NA CASSQFNFQEDYGYTF TGTGCCAGCAGCCAATTCAACTTCCAAGAGGACTATGGCTACACCTTC
NA TRBJ1-5 TRBV15 NA CATSRVKGNQPQHF TGTGCCACCAGCAGAGTCAAGGGGAATCAGCCCCAGCATTTT
NA TRBJ1-1 TRBV11-1 NA CASSLVAVTEMNTEAFF TGTGCCAGCAGCTTAGTAGCAGTCACCGAAATGAACACTGAAGCTTTCTTT
NA TRBJ1-1 TRBV6-1 TRBD1 CASSEAVGGTVMNTEAFF TGTGCCAGCAGTGAAGCGGTGGGTGGGACAGTCATGAACACTGAAGCTTTCTTT
NA TRBJ1-6 TRBV7-6 NA CASSPTGFRGSPLHF TGTGCCAGCAGCCCAACCGGGTTTAGGGGTTCACCCCTCCACTTT
NA TRBJ1-2 TRBV6-5 NA CASSPRGAVPGYTF TGTGCCAGCAGCCCACGTGGGGCGGTTCCGGGCTACACCTTC
NA TRBJ1-2 TRBV10-1 NA CASSPGNYGYTF TGCGCCAGCAGCCCGGGGAACTATGGCTACACCTTC
once TRBJ2-2 TRBV7-9 TRBD1 CASSTTGGTGELFF TGTGCCAGCAGCACCACAGGGGGAACCGGGGAGCTGTTTTTT
few TRBJ1-2 TRBV4-1 NA CASSQDWAETTSYGYTF TGCGCCAGCAGCCAAGATTGGGCGGAGACAACTAGCTATGGCTACACCTTC
few TRBJ2-3 TRBV7-9 NA CASSLGRAGTDTQYF TGTGCCAGCAGCTTAGGCAGGGCGGGCACAGATACGCAGTATTTT
NA TRBJ2-3 TRBV5-1 TRBD1 CASRLLGQGTDTQYF TGCGCCAGCAGGCTCCTGGGACAGGGCACAGATACGCAGTATTTT
NA TRBJ1-6 TRBV7-2 TRBD1 CASSYGQGAYNSPLHF TGTGCCAGCAGCTACGGACAGGGGGCTTATAATTCACCCCTCCACTTT
NA TRBJ1-2 TRBV30 NA CAWSVNRACGYTF TGTGCCTGGAGTGTAAACAGAGCCTGTGGCTACACCTTC
few TRBJ1-2 TRBV6-5 TRBD1 CASSYSRTGGGYGYTF TGTGCCAGCAGTTATTCTCGGACAGGGGGCGGGTATGGCTACACCTTC
few TRBJ2-7 TRBV30 NA CAWSEALGEYF TGTGCCTGGAGTGAGGCATTAGGAGAGTACTTC
NA TRBJ2-3 TRBV10-1 TRBD2 CASSERERGDITDTQYF TGCGCCAGCAGTGAAAGGGAGCGGGGGGACATCACAGATACGCAGTATTTT
NA TRBJ2-7 TRBV30 NA CAWRQTPGTPSYEQYF TGTGCCTGGAGGCAAACCCCCGGGACACCATCCTACGAGCAGTACTTC
NA TRBJ2-2 TRBV7-6 NA CASRTIRSSGELFF TGTGCCAGCAGAACTATCCGTAGCTCCGGGGAGCTGTTTTTT
NA TRBJ1-5 TRBV19 NA CASSLEGFGPQPQHF TGTGCCAGTTCCCTGGAGGGGTTTGGCCCTCAGCCCCAGCATTTT
NA TRBJ2-7 TRBV7-3 NA CASSLRPATVGSYEQYF TGTGCCAGCAGCTTGCGGCCGGCGACAGTAGGTTCCTACGAGCAGTACTTC
NA TRBJ1-4 TRBV18 NA CASSLEGHEKLFF TGTGCCAGCTCTTTGGAGGGTCATGAAAAACTGTTTTTT
NA TRBJ2-7 TRBV15 NA CATSRGGEGGDEQYF TGTGCCACCAGCAGAGGAGGGGAGGGGGGCGACGAGCAGTACTTC
NA TRBJ1-3 TRBV7-2 TRBD1 CASSSPDRALQNTIYF TGTGCCAGCAGCTCCCCCGACAGGGCCCTCCAGAACACCATATATTTT
medium-sized TRBJ2-2 TRBV19 TRBD1 CASSIGTDHTGELFF TGTGCCAGTAGTATCGGGACAGACCACACCGGGGAGCTGTTTTTT
once TRBJ1-2 TRBV7-9 TRBD1 CASSSTRDRGPPSGYTF TGTGCCAGCAGCTCCACCCGGGACAGGGGGCCACCGAGCGGCTACACCTTC
NA TRBJ2-1 TRBV7-2 NA CASSLATLQFHSYNEQFF TGTGCCAGCAGCTTAGCCACCCTACAGTTCCACTCCTACAATGAGCAGTTCTTC
NA TRBJ1-1 TRBV19 TRBD1 CASSRDRVEAFF TGTGCCAGTAGTAGGGACAGGGTGGAAGCTTTCTTT
NA TRBJ2-7 TRBV5-4 NA CASSFKGAYEQYF TGTGCCAGCAGCTTTAAGGGGGCCTACGAGCAGTACTTC
few TRBJ1-3 TRBV10-1 TRBD1 CASRAGTGDSGNTIYF TGCGCCAGCAGAGCCGGGACAGGGGACTCTGGAAACACCATATATTTT
NA TRBJ1-6 TRBV27 TRBD1 CASSWTGTNSPLHF TGTGCCAGCAGTTGGACAGGGACTAATTCACCCCTCCACTTT
NA TRBJ2-7 TRBV18 TRBD1 CASSLTGGYYEQYF TGTGCCAGCTCGCTGACAGGGGGCTATTACGAGCAGTACTTC
NA TRBJ1-6 TRBV5-1 NA CASSSSDGKYNSPLHF TGCGCCAGCAGCTCCAGCGACGGCAAGTATAATTCACCCCTCCACTTT
NA TRBJ2-3 TRBV2 TRBD1 CASTLPGTASDTQYF TGTGCCAGCACATTACCCGGGACAGCTTCAGATACGCAGTATTTT
NA TRBJ2-1 TRBV2 NA CASMFTYNEQFF TGTGCCAGCATGTTCACCTACAATGAGCAGTTCTTC